These 23 T cell receptor beta chains were all obtained from the same sample, sequenced in a study of radiation and T cells in renal cell carcinoma. Sequencing was performed with immunoSEQ multiplex PCR; in TCRdb, only in-frame clones are kept and a portion is missing. The sample records approximately 150,000 clones, about 86% being singletons. Time point indicated: blood 4 weeks post-SBRT, at nephrectomy. The treatment here: 15 Gy SBRT to primary tumor, nephrectomy 4 weeks later. The sample in question was blood, obtained from a patient whose treatment included radiotherapy and nephrectomy. Receptors were obtained from a woman aged 45-60 years with renal cell carcinoma.

This rearrangement joins TRBV7-3 to TRBJ2-3; 10 bases agree with TRBD2. Germline V gene sequence: CDR1 SGHTA, CDR2 FQGTGA. The V and J ends lost 4 bases and 3 bases, in that order; junction bases with no gene match: 10. This CDR3 region has 17 residues. The DNA of the CDR3 is TGTGCCAGCAGCTCAAATCTAGCGGGAGATGGGACAGATACGCAGTATTTT. Its translation is CASSSNLAGDGTDTQYF.

Regarding this clone: This CDR3 is also generated by other DNA sequences in the sample. The V call is TRBV18, the J call TRBJ1-1; 8 bases map to TRBD1. There are 13 residues in the CDR3. The ends lost 3 bases at V and 3 bases at J; junction bases unmatched: 0. Per germline, CDR1 KGHSH and CDR2 LQKENI. The CDR3 bases are TGTGCCAGCTCACCGGACAGGGACACTGAAGCTTTCTTT. It codes for CASSPDRDTEAFF.

This clone came up once. This chain uses TRBV2 with TRBJ1-2; D ambiguous. The CDR3 covers 13 residues. V lost 6 bases, J lost 0 bases, and 8 bases lay in between. CDR1 SNHLY and CDR2 FYNNEI come from the germline V gene. In DNA form, the CDR3 reads TGTGCCAGCAGGCAGATAGCTAACTATGGCTACACCTTC. As protein: CASRQIANYGYTF. The variable domain in full, completed from reference TRBV2 and TRBJ1-2, reads EPEVTQTPSHQVTQMGQEVILRCVPISNHLYFYWYRQILGQKVEFLVSFYNNEISEKSEIFDDQFSVERPDGSNFTLKIRSTKLEDSAMYFCASRQIANYGYTFGSGTRLTVV.

The CDR3 loop reads CASSHGTDYEQYF. CDR3 bases: TGTGCCAGCAGCCATGGGACAGACTACGAGCAGTACTTC. The V call is TRBV27, the J call TRBJ2-7; 7 bases fit TRBD1. Germline V lookup: CDR1 MNHEY, CDR2 SMNVEV (reference sequence). The ends lost 6 bases at V and 3 bases at J; junction bases unmatched: 5. The CDR3 is 13 amino acids.

The rearrangement joins TRBV28 to TRBJ2-7; D is possibly TRBD1 (5 bases). Germline CDR1 MDHEN, CDR2 SYDVKM. The CDR3 extends over 15 amino acids. The V gene lost 6 bases and the J gene lost 5 bases, with 20 bases spanning the gap. In DNA, the CDR3 is TGTGCCAGCAGGGTAATATCAGGGTTTCAAAACGAGCAGTACTTC. Amino acid sequence: CASRVISGFQNEQYF.

The chain couples TRBV29-1 to TRBJ2-7; tentative D call: TRBD2 (5 bases). Germline CDR1 SQVTM, CDR2 ANQGSEA. The CDR3 is 13 residues long. V lost 4 bases and J 0 bases, leaving 10 bases between the germline ends. CDR3 residues: CSVVDWSSYEQYF. The CDR3 nucleotides read TGCAGCGTTGTGGACTGGAGCTCCTACGAGCAGTACTTC.

V is TRBV5-1 and J is TRBJ2-2, with a possible D match to TRBD1 (5 bases). Per the germline V gene, CDR1 is SGHRS and CDR2 is YFSETQ. This CDR3 has 15 residues. V was trimmed by 7 bases and J by 1 base, leaving 14 bases between them. The CDR3 DNA sequence: TGCGCCAGCGCCCGGCAGGGATTGAACACCGGGGAGCTGTTTTTT. Translated: CASARQGLNTGELFF. Full variable domain (missing parts from reference TRBV5-1 and TRBJ2-2): KAGVTQTPRYLIKTRGQQVTLSCSPISGHRSVSWYQQTPGQGLQFLFEYFSETQRNKGNFPGRFSGRQFSNSRSEMNVSTLELGDSALYLCASARQGLNTGELFFGEGSRLTVL.

This chain connects TRBV5-4 to TRBJ1-2; no clear D. Germline loops: CDR1 SGHNT, CDR2 YYREEE (reference sequence). Trimming left V 0 bases short and J 2 bases short, with 8 bases between. The CDR3 runs to 14 residues. The CDR3 DNA sequence: TGTGCCAGCAGCTTGGGAATAGGGAACTATGGCTACACCTTC. Its translation: CASSLGIGNYGYTF. Filled out from reference TRBV5-4 and TRBJ1-2, the complete variable domain reads ETGVTQSPTHLIKTRGQQVTLRCSSQSGHNTVSWYQQALGQGPQFIFQYYREEENGRGNFPPRFSGLQFPNYSSELNVNALELDDSALYLCASSLGIGNYGYTFGSGTRLTVV.

The chain joins TRBV6-1 to TRBJ1-3; 9 nucleotides align to TRBD1. Germline CDR1 is MNHNS and CDR2 is SASEGT. The V and J ends lost 5 bases and 1 base, in that order; junction bases with no gene match: 9. This CDR3 spans 17 amino acids. CDR3 DNA: TGTGCCAGCAGTAAAGGGACAGGGCGATTTTCTGGAAACACCATATATTTT. Encoded protein: CASSKGTGRFSGNTIYF.

The gene calls are TRBV5-6 and TRBJ2-2; 11 positions match TRBD2. The V segment lost 0 bases and the J segment 5 bases; nucleotides outside the gene matches: 6. The CDR3 has 17 residues. CDR1 is SGHDT, CDR2 YYEEEE, per germline. Here the CDR3 DNA reads TGTGCCAGCAGCTTGGATCTAGCGGGAGGATTTACCGGGGAGCTGTTTTTT. Protein: CASSLDLAGGFTGELFF. Full variable domain (rest looked up from reference TRBV5-6 and TRBJ2-2): DAGVTQSPTHLIKTRGQQVTLRCSPKSGHDTVSWYQQALGQGPQFIFQYYEEEERQRGNFPDRFSGHQFPNYSSELNVNALLLGDSALYLCASSLDLAGGFTGELFFGEGSRLTVL.

This chain uses TRBV27 with TRBJ1-6; D gene unclear. Germline CDR1 reads MNHEY; CDR2 reads SMNVEV (reference sequence). The CDR3 runs to 13 residues. V was cut by 3 bases and J by 10 bases, with 10 bases left in between. Written as DNA, the CDR3 is TGTGCCAGCAGTTTGGCCCGCAACTCACCCCTCCACTTT. Translation: CASSLARNSPLHF.

This rearrangement joins TRBV5-5 to TRBJ1-1, with a possible D match to TRBD1 (6 bases). Germline values: CDR1 SGHKS, CDR2 YYEKEE (reference sequence). The CDR3 runs to 15 residues. Trimming took 0 bases from V and 2 from J, leaving 11 bases between them. The chain's CDR3 is CASSLVPRGNTEAFF. In DNA form, the CDR3 reads TGTGCCAGCAGCTTGGTCCCCAGGGGCAACACTGAAGCTTTCTTT.

This chain uses TRBV9 with TRBJ2-5; 8 bases line up with TRBD1. This CDR3 comprises 15 residues. With V trimmed by 4 bases and J by 2 bases, 7 bases remained unmatched. Germline loops: CDR1 SGDLS, CDR2 YYNGEE. DNA of the CDR3: TGTGCCAGCAGCCATAGCCGGGACAGGCAAGAGACCCAGTACTTC. Its protein is CASSHSRDRQETQYF.

This clone was recorded once. The chain employs TRBV28 and TRBJ2-7; D is ambiguous. The CDR3 extends over 14 amino acids. CDR1 is MDHEN, CDR2 SYDVKM, per germline. V gave up 6 bases and J gave up 7 bases, with 19 bases separating them. The CDR3 loop is CASSLLGAQPEQYF. The CDR3 DNA is TGTGCCAGCAGCCTACTCGGTGCCCAACCGGAGCAGTACTTC.

This chain uses TRBV5-1 with TRBJ2-1; 11 nucleotides line up with TRBD2. V lost 1 base to trimming and J lost 0 bases; unmatched junction nucleotides: 0. CDR1 and CDR2 from the germline V gene are SGHRS and YFSETQ. CDR3 length equals 16 residues. For the CDR3, the DNA is TGCGCCAGCAGCTTGACTAGCGGGAGCTCCTACAATGAGCAGTTCTTC. Protein: CASSLTSGSSYNEQFF.

This clone showed up just once. The chain joins TRBV29-1 to TRBJ2-5; 7 nucleotides match TRBD2. The germline V gene has CDR1 SQVTM and CDR2 ANQGSEA. Trimming removed 8 bases from V and 4 bases from J; junction bases left unmatched: 16. The CDR3 sequence is 15 residues long. The CDR3 spells CSLGGSATLGETQYF. The CDR3 DNA reads TGCAGCCTGGGAGGGTCAGCCACGCTGGGAGAGACCCAGTACTTC.

The chain employs TRBV6-5 and TRBJ2-2, with TRBD1 identical over 10 bases. V dropped 6 bases and J dropped 5; count of bases not matched to a gene: 6. In germline, CDR1 is MNHEY, CDR2 SVGAGI. The CDR3 totals 15 residues. Here the CDR3 reads CASRLRQGATGELFF. The CDR3 DNA reads as TGTGCCAGCAGGCTCAGACAGGGGGCAACCGGGGAGCTGTTTTTT.

V and J are TRBV5-1 and TRBJ2-1, with D perhaps matching TRBD1 or TRBD2 (6 bases each). Germline V gives CDR1 SGHRS, CDR2 YFSETQ. Trimming pared 0 bases from V and 0 bases from J, leaving 7 bases between. The CDR3 totals 15 residues. The CDR3 region is CASSLEGGSYNEQFF. CDR3 nucleotide sequence: TGCGCCAGCAGCTTGGAGGGGGGCTCCTACAATGAGCAGTTCTTC.

On this clone itself: The same CDR3 can be traced to other DNA sequences in this sample. This rearrangement joins TRBV7-2 to TRBJ1-2; weak D call: TRBD1 (5 bases). The length of the CDR3 is 13 residues. The germline V gene has CDR1 SGHTA and CDR2 FQGNSA. The V end lost 5 bases, the J end lost 3 bases, and 10 bases lay between the germline ends. In nucleotides, the CDR3 is TGTGCCAGCAGCCCTAGAGGGGACTATGGCTACACCTTC. It yields the protein CASSPRGDYGYTF.

This sequence joins TRBV5-1 and TRBJ2-5; TRBD1 matches at 7 bases. Germline CDR1 is SGHRS and CDR2 is YFSETQ. The CDR3 is 15 residues long. J was trimmed by 5 bases and V by 3 bases; bases with no gene match: 10. CDR3 nucleotide sequence: TGCGCCAGCAGCTCAGCAGGACAGGTTTCGGAGACCCAGTACTTC. Translated: CASSSAGQVSETQYF.

This chain connects TRBV5-6 to TRBJ2-7; D unresolved. The V end was cut by 4 bases, the J end by 4 bases, with 12 bases between. The V gene's germline CDR1 is SGHDT and CDR2 YYEEEE. The CDR3 is 13 amino acids. CDR3 DNA sequence: TGTGCCAGCAGCCCGGGTAGAACTTACGAGCAGTACTTC. Residues: CASSPGRTYEQYF.

The V and J genes are TRBV6-6 and TRBJ2-1; 14 bases are shared with TRBD2. V gave up 5 bases and J gave up 7 bases; unmatched junction bases: 4. Per the germline V gene, CDR1 is MNHNY and CDR2 is SVGAGI (reference sequence). The CDR3 is made up of 15 amino acids. CDR3 bases: TGTGCCAGCAGTGGGGGACTAGCGGGGGCTAATGAGCAGTTCTTC. Translating it yields CASSGGLAGANEQFF.

This sequence joins TRBV28 and TRBJ2-7; D call uncertain. The CDR3 contains 11 residues. Trimming took off 6 bases at V and 4 bases at J, with 7 bases between the two ends. CDR1 MDHEN and CDR2 SYDVKM come from the germline V gene. CDR3 region: CASSSWYEQYF. DNA for the CDR3: TGTGCCAGCAGCTCGTGGTACGAGCAGTACTTC.